Each of the 27 T cell receptor beta chains below was sequenced from the same sample in a study of sequential checkpoint blockade in melanoma. Assay: immunoSEQ multiplex PCR; the TCRdb copy retains only in-frame clones and omits some. The sample contains roughly 20,000 clones, about 83% of which appear only once. The treatment here: randomized to nivolumab then ipilimumab (arm A) or the reverse (arm B). The sequencing here drew on CD8+ T cells sorted from blood (inferred from file names), taken from a patient given nivolumab and ipilimumab in sequence. All receptors derive from a human donor with melanoma.

By share, this clone counts as medium-sized. Other nucleotide sequences in the sample specify the same CDR3. The rearrangement joins TRBV10-3 to TRBJ1-1, with TRBD1 matching 7 bases. V gave up 0 bases and J gave up 0 bases; unmatched junction bases: 1. From germline, CDR1 is ENHRY and CDR2 SYGVKD. The CDR3 is made up of 15 amino acids. CDR3 protein: CAISESGTVNTEAFF. The CDR3 DNA follows: TGTGCCATCAGTGAGTCGGGGACAGTGAACACTGAAGCTTTCTTT.

This clone occurred a few times. This chain links TRBV9 with TRBJ1-3; D gene ambiguous. Germline values: CDR1 SGDLS, CDR2 YYNGEE. V was cut by 0 bases and J by 0 bases, with 10 bases left in between. This CDR3 is built from 16 residues. DNA for the CDR3: TGTGCCAGCAGCGTAGGGAGTGGCGTCTCTGGAAACACCATATATTTT. This translates into CASSVGSGVSGNTIYF.

The chain uses TRBV4-1 and TRBJ2-7, with 10 bases identical to TRBD1. With V trimmed by 5 bases and J by 3 bases, 4 bases remained unmatched. There are 14 residues in the CDR3. The germline V gene has CDR1 MGHRA and CDR2 YSYEKL. The CDR3 DNA reads as TGCGCCAGCAGCATAGACAGGGGGCTCTACGAGCAGTACTTC. The encoded protein is CASSIDRGLYEQYF.

V and J are TRBV30 and TRBJ2-7, with TRBD2 identical over 9 bases. This CDR3 region has 14 residues. Germline values: CDR1 GTSNPN, CDR2 SVGIG (reference sequence). V lost 0 bases, J lost 5 bases, and 5 bases stayed unmatched. The CDR3 sequence is CAWSVVAGVHEQYF. The CDR3 DNA reads as TGTGCCTGGAGTGTAGTAGCGGGGGTCCACGAGCAGTACTTC.

This chain links TRBV7-9 with TRBJ2-5; TRBD2 is a possible D gene (5 bases). The germline V and J ends were trimmed by 4 bases and 4 bases, with 10 bases remaining between them. The CDR3 length is 13 residues. Germline V lookup: CDR1 SEHNR, CDR2 FQNEAQ (reference sequence). CDR3 sequence: CASSSRTLETQYF. The DNA of the CDR3 is TGTGCCAGCAGCTCCCGGACTCTAGAGACCCAGTACTTC.

The V and J genes are TRBV5-1 and TRBJ1-4; TRBD1 matches 7 bases. This CDR3 is built from 17 residues. Germline CDR1 is SGHRS and CDR2 is YFSETQ. The trim removed 4 bases at V and 0 bases at J, leaving 9 bases unmatched. In nucleotides, the CDR3 is TGCGCCAGCAGCCCTAGACAGGGTTCAGCAACTAATGAAAAACTGTTTTTT. Translated: CASSPRQGSATNEKLFF. The variable domain in full, completed from reference TRBV5-1 and TRBJ1-4, reads KAGVTQTPRYLIKTRGQQVTLSCSPISGHRSVSWYQQTPGQGLQFLFEYFSETQRNKGNFPGRFSGRQFSNSRSEMNVSTLELGDSALYLCASSPRQGSATNEKLFFGSGTQLSVL.

This clone appeared a single time. The chain combines TRBV27 with TRBJ2-3; a weak D match, TRBD2 (5 bases). CDR1 and CDR2 from the germline V gene are MNHEY and SMNVEV (reference sequence). The V end lost 3 bases, the J end lost 1 base, and 11 bases lay between the germline ends. The CDR3 contains 15 residues. CDR3 sequence: CASSFGGYGTDTQYF. CDR3 DNA: TGTGCCAGCAGTTTCGGCGGGTACGGCACAGATACGCAGTATTTT.

V and J are TRBV27 and TRBJ2-1; 8 bases fit TRBD2. CDR3 length: 14 residues. V shed 4 bases and J 2 bases; nucleotides not matched to a gene: 1. The germline gives CDR1 MNHEY, CDR2 SMNVEV (reference sequence). CDR3 in amino acids: CASSSGGPYNEQFF. In DNA form, the CDR3 reads TGTGCCAGCAGTTCGGGGGGGCCCTACAATGAGCAGTTCTTC.

The table lists this clone with a count of one. This chain joins TRBV5-8 and TRBJ2-7, with D possibly being TRBD1 (6 bases). The germline V gene encodes CDR1 SGHTS and CDR2 YDEGEE. This CDR3 contains 14 residues. Trimming stripped 4 bases from V and 3 bases from J, with 14 bases between. The CDR3 loop is CASSGQTGIYEQYF. As DNA, the CDR3 is TGTGCCAGCAGCGGCCAAACAGGGATCTACGAGCAGTACTTC.

J is TRBJ2-1 and V is TRBV4-2, with 7 bases lining up with TRBD1. Germline CDR1 and CDR2: LGHNA and YNFKEQ. Unmatched junction bases numbered 1, after V lost 5 bases and J lost 6 bases. The CDR3 runs 12 residues. This chain's CDR3 is CASSDRVNEQFF. The CDR3 nucleotides read TGTGCCAGCAGCGACAGGGTCAATGAGCAGTTCTTC.

This clone was picked up one time. The CDR3 DNA follows: TGTGCCAGCAGCGCGGGACAGATGAACACTGAAGCTTTCTTT. Its translation is CASSAGQMNTEAFF. V gene TRBV27 combines with J gene TRBJ1-1, with 7 bases matching TRBD1. The germline V gene has CDR1 MNHEY and CDR2 SMNVEV (reference sequence). V gave up 6 bases and J gave up 0 bases; unmatched junction bases: 4. The CDR3 contains 14 residues.

This chain links TRBV5-6 with TRBJ1-2; perhaps TRBD1 as D (6 bases). V lost 4 bases, J lost 1 base, and 14 bases lay in between. The CDR3 loop spans 15 amino acids. Germline V CDR1 and CDR2: SGHDT, YYEEEE. The CDR3 is CASSLPDRFNYGYTF. CDR3 DNA sequence: TGTGCCAGCAGCCTTCCGGACAGATTTAACTATGGCTACACCTTC. Full variable domain (remainder filled in from reference TRBV5-6 and TRBJ1-2): DAGVTQSPTHLIKTRGQQVTLRCSPKSGHDTVSWYQQALGQGPQFIFQYYEEEERQRGNFPDRFSGHQFPNYSSELNVNALLLGDSALYLCASSLPDRFNYGYTFGSGTRLTVV.

The chain joins TRBV6-6 to TRBJ2-5; TRBD1 matches at 8 bases. The CDR3 loop spans 15 amino acids. Germline values: CDR1 MNHNY, CDR2 SVGAGI (reference sequence). The J segment lost 5 bases and the V segment lost 4 bases, leaving 9 bases of the junction unmatched. This CDR3 reads CASSFARGRWETQYF. The CDR3 DNA reads as TGTGCCAGCAGTTTCGCCAGGGGGCGGTGGGAGACCCAGTACTTC.

This clone showed up just a few times. The rearrangement links TRBV28 to TRBJ2-7; TRBD1 aligns across 8 bases. V lost 5 bases to trimming and J lost 6 bases; unmatched junction nucleotides: 9. The length of the CDR3 is 14 residues. Per germline, CDR1 MDHEN and CDR2 SYDVKM. The DNA of the CDR3 is TGTGCCAGCAGTCCCGCAGGGGGCAGGGGCGAGCAGTACTTC. Its translation: CASSPAGGRGEQYF. The full variable domain, with the rest looked up from reference TRBV28 and TRBJ2-7, is DVKVTQSSRYLVKRTGEKVFLECVQDMDHENMFWYRQDPGLGLRLIYFSYDVKMKEKGDIPEGYSVSREKKERFSLILESASTNQTSMYLCASSPAGGRGEQYFGPGTRLTVT.

The chain links TRBV9 to TRBJ1-6; 9 bases agree with TRBD1. Per the germline V gene, CDR1 is SGDLS and CDR2 is YYNGEE. The V gene end was trimmed by 4 bases and the J gene end by 6 bases; junction bases not matched to a gene: 5. The CDR3 consists of 15 residues. The CDR3, as DNA: TGTGCCAGCAGCTTCGGACAGGGGCTTAATTCACCCCTCCACTTT. It codes for CASSFGQGLNSPLHF.

This clone was seen only once. The chain uses TRBV18 and TRBJ2-7; D is possibly TRBD1 (6 bases). V shed 5 bases and J shed 0 bases, with 14 bases lying between them. The CDR3 loop spans 15 amino acids. CDR1 is KGHSH and CDR2 is LQKENI in the germline V gene. The DNA of the CDR3 is TGTGCCAGCTCAGGCTTCGGACAGAGCTCCTACGAGCAGTACTTC. Translated: CASSGFGQSSYEQYF.

This clone was seen only once. The chain uses TRBV6-5 and TRBJ1-2; 10 bases fit TRBD1. The CDR3 has 15 amino acids. J gave up 8 bases and V 0 bases, and 6 bases lay outside the gene matches. The germline V gene has CDR1 MNHEY and CDR2 SVGAGI. In nucleotides, the CDR3 is TGTGCCAGCAGTTACTCACGGACAGGGGGAGGGGGCTACACCTTC. It encodes CASSYSRTGGGGYTF.

The genes are TRBV21-1 and TRBJ1-2; TRBD1, the table's D call, was not compared with the DNA. TRBV21-1 corresponds to a pseudogene. This CDR3 has 14 amino acids. For the CDR3, the DNA is TGTGCCAGCAGCAAATATGGCAGGAACTATGGCTACACCTTC. Protein product: CASSKYGRNYGYTF.

This sequence joins TRBV5-1 and TRBJ2-7, with 7 positions matching TRBD2. Unmatched junction bases numbered 9, after V lost 0 bases and J lost 6 bases. Germline V gene sequence: CDR1 SGHRS, CDR2 YFSETQ. The CDR3 has 15 residues. The CDR3 loop reads CASSLEGREPVEQYF. CDR3 bases: TGCGCCAGCAGCTTGGAGGGGCGGGAGCCCGTCGAGCAGTACTTC. Supplemented by reference TRBV5-1 and TRBJ2-7, the full variable domain reads KAGVTQTPRYLIKTRGQQVTLSCSPISGHRSVSWYQQTPGQGLQFLFEYFSETQRNKGNFPGRFSGRQFSNSRSEMNVSTLELGDSALYLCASSLEGREPVEQYFGPGTRLTVT.

The chain is built from TRBV28 and TRBJ1-6; D is undetermined. Trimming took 6 bases from V and 10 from J, leaving 16 bases between them. The CDR3 has 14 amino acids. Germline CDR1 reads MDHEN; CDR2 reads SYDVKM. The DNA for the CDR3 is TGTGCCAGCAGCCCTGCGGGGTCTGGATCACCCCTCCACTTT. It encodes CASSPAGSGSPLHF. Drawing the rest from reference TRBV28 and TRBJ1-6, the complete variable domain is DVKVTQSSRYLVKRTGEKVFLECVQDMDHENMFWYRQDPGLGLRLIYFSYDVKMKEKGDIPEGYSVSREKKERFSLILESASTNQTSMYLCASSPAGSGSPLHFGNGTRLTVT.

The chain links TRBV7-9 to TRBJ2-3; 8 nucleotides align to TRBD2. Germline CDR1 and CDR2: SEHNR and FQNEAQ (reference sequence). V was clipped by 5 bases and J by 2 bases; unmatched bases: 9. The CDR3 has 16 amino acids. CDR3: CASSPSVGGATDTQYF. CDR3 in DNA: TGTGCCAGCAGCCCTAGTGTCGGGGGGGCCACAGATACGCAGTATTTT. Variable domain in full (rest from reference TRBV7-9 and TRBJ2-3): DTGVSQNPRHKITKRGQNVTFRCDPISEHNRLYWYRQTLGQGPEFLTYFQNEAQLEKSRLLSDRFSAERPKGSFSTLEIQRTEQGDSAMYLCASSPSVGGATDTQYFGPGTRLTVL.

The sample holds a few counts of this clone. The chain joins TRBV7-9 to TRBJ1-5; weak D call: TRBD1 (5 bases). The CDR3 is made up of 16 amino acids. V was cut by 0 bases and J by 7 bases, with 16 bases left in between. The germline gives CDR1 SEHNR, CDR2 FQNEAQ (reference sequence). The CDR3 region has the DNA TGTGCCAGCAGCTTAGCGGAGTCGGGGGGAGACCAGCCCCAGCATTTT. Protein product: CASSLAESGGDQPQHF.

The chain has TRBV5-1 and TRBJ1-5, with 10 bases that match TRBD1. The CDR3 contains 15 residues. In germline, CDR1 is SGHRS, CDR2 YFSETQ. With 3 bases clipped from V and 4 bases from J, the junction kept 4 bases outside the gene matches. The CDR3 nucleotides read TGCGCCAGCAGCTCGGGGACAGGGGTGAATCAGCCCCAGCATTTT. Its protein is CASSSGTGVNQPQHF.

The chain is built from TRBV25-1 and TRBJ2-1; TRBD2 matches at 15 bases. This CDR3 has 17 amino acids. The germline V gene has CDR1 MGHDK and CDR2 SYGVNS. With 8 bases clipped from V and 8 bases from J, the junction kept 13 bases outside the gene matches. The CDR3 region has the DNA TGTGCCAGCCGAATCGGACTAGCGGGAGGGCCTGGGTATGAGCAGTTCTTC. Protein product: CASRIGLAGGPGYEQFF.

The chain joins TRBV27 to TRBJ2-7, with D possibly being TRBD2 (6 bases). Per the germline V gene, CDR1 is MNHEY and CDR2 is SMNVEV (reference sequence). The CDR3 is made up of 15 amino acids. V lost 5 bases to trimming and J lost 7 bases, with 21 bases between them. The DNA of the CDR3 is TGTGCCAGCAGTCCGGGACTCAACCCTGGATGGGAGCAGTACTTC. Translation gives CASSPGLNPGWEQYF.

The genes are TRBV28 and TRBJ2-7, with D possibly matching TRBD2 (6 bases). The V gene lost 1 base and the J gene lost 4 bases, with 11 bases spanning the gap. The V gene's germline CDR1 is MDHEN and CDR2 SYDVKM. There are 14 residues in the CDR3. The CDR3 loop reads CASSLLAGGYEQYF. CDR3 bases: TGTGCCAGCAGTTTATTGGCCGGAGGGTACGAGCAGTACTTC.

This clone was detected only once. V usage is TRBV2 and J usage is TRBJ2-2; 10 bases map to TRBD1. Germline lookup yields CDR1 SNHLY and CDR2 FYNNEI. The V segment lost 6 bases and the J segment 9 bases; nucleotides outside the gene matches: 1. The CDR3 consists of 12 residues. The CDR3 DNA sequence: TGTGCCAGCAGGACAGGGGGCCGGGAGCTGTTTTTT. Encoded protein: CASRTGGRELFF.